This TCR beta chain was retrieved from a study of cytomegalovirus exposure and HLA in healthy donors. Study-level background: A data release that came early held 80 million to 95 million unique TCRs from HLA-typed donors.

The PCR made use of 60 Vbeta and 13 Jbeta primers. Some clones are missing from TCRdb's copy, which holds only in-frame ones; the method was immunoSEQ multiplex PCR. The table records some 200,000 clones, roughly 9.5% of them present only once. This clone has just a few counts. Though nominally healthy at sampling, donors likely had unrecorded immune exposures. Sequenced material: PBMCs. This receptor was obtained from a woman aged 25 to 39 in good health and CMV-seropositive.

The CDR3 here is CASSIGSTGVYEQYF. In nucleotides, the CDR3 is TGTGCCAGTAGTATTGGGTCGACAGGGGTCTACGAGCAGTACTTC. This chain uses TRBV19 with TRBJ2-7, with 8 positions matching TRBD1. V shed 3 bases, J shed 3 bases, and the junction held 7 bases outside the gene matches. Germline values: CDR1 LNHDA, CDR2 SQIVND (reference sequence). The CDR3 runs to 15 residues.